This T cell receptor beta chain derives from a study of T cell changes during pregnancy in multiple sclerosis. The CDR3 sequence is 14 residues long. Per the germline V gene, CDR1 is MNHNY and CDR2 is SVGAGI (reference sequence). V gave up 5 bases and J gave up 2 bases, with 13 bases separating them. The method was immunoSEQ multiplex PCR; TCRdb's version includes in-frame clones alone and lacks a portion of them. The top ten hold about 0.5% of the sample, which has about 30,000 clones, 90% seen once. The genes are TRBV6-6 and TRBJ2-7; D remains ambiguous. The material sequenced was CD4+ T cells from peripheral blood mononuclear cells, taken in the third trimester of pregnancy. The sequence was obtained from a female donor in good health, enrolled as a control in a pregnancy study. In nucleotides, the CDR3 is TGTGCCAGCAGTCCGTCCCAGGTAGCCTACGAGCAGTACTTC. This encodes CASSPSQVAYEQYF.